In its sample, the clone carrying this TCR beta chain was seen a few times. Its matching antigen is unknown. MiXCR was run by TCRdb on the reads, yielding one entry per CDR3 protein. In the table there are approximately 500,000 distinct CDR3 sequences, about 33% of which are singletons. The trim removed 4 bases at V and 6 bases at J, leaving 11 bases unmatched. The CDR3 length is 16 residues. The germline V gene encodes CDR1 SGHTA and CDR2 FQGNSA. This specimen comes from a study of T cell repertoires in cytomegalovirus infection. Background on the study: Researchers turned to recently identified HLA-C-restricted CMV epitopes as well as well-studied HLA-B-restricted ones. The public TCR beta signatures pointed to both CMV infection and matching HLA type. General observations from the study: CMV-specific TCR beta clonotypes restricted by HLA-C dominated the ex vivo response. Individuals carrying CMV plus the relevant HLA were identified by cumulative frequency of public TCR beta families.

This sample comprised cultured PBMCs, obtained from culture after CMV antigen stimulation. The source is a human donor in good health (CMV status not recorded). Some clones in this sample may be carry-over from other donors' samples. The chain employs TRBV7-2 and TRBJ1-3; 8 nucleotides align to TRBD1. In DNA form, the CDR3 reads TGTGCCAGCAGCTGGACAGGGTGGGATGCGGAAAACACCATATATTTT. It yields the protein CASSWTGWDAENTIYF.